This T cell receptor beta chain was recovered during a study of blood T cell repertoires in COVID-19. Study in general: Researchers got acute and convalescent COVID-19 samples from the United States, Italy and Spain.

Individuals aged about 18 to 89 years were recruited from about two dozen US areas. Participants' reported clinical history set cohort assignment. V was cut by 6 bases and J by 5 bases, with 7 bases left in between. This CDR3 is 11 amino acids long. In the study's own analysis: Amplifying reference gene primers gave estimates of nucleated cell counts. Method: immunoSEQ multiplex PCR; TCRdb's copy keeps in-frame clones and lacks some. V, J and clone size derive from that table, while D and trimming were established from the DNA sequence. The sample gives some 240,000 clones, about 80% of which show up once; approximately 4.5% is in the top ten.

The chain has TRBV12-3 or TRBV12-4 and TRBJ1-2; D might be TRBD1 (5 bases). Sequencing was carried out using PBMCs or T cells enriched from blood (not recorded which). This clonotype was sampled from a man between 25 and 39 years old with acute COVID-19. The CDR3 DNA follows: TGTGCCAGCAGCCAGGGTTATGGCTACACCTTC. Translated, it gives CASSQGYGYTF.